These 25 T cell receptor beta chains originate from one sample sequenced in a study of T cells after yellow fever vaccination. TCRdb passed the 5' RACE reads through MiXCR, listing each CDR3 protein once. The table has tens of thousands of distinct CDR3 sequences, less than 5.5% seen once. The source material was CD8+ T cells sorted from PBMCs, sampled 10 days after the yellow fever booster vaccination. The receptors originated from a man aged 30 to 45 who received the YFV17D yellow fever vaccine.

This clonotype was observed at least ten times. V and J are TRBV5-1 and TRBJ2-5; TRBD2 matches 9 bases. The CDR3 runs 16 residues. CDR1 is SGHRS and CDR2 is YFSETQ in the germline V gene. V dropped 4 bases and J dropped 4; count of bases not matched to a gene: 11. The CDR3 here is CASSPPWREGRETQYF. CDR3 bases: TGCGCCAGCAGCCCCCCATGGCGGGAGGGCCGAGAGACCCAGTACTTC.

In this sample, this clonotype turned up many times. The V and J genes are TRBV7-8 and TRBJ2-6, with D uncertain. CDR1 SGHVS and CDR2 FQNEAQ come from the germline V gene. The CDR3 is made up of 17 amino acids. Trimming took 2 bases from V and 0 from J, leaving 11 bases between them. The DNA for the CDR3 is TGTGCCAGCAGCTTATTTGTATATAGCTCTGGGGCCAACGTCCTGACTTTC. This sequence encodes CASSLFVYSSGANVLTF.

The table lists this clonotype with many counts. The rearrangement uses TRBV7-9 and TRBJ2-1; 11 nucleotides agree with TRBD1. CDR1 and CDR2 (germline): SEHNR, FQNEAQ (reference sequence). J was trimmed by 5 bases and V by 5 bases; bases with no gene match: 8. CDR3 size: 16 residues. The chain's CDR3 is CASSRTGGAYDNEQFF. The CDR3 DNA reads TGTGCCAGCAGCCGGACAGGGGGCGCTTACGACAATGAGCAGTTCTTC.

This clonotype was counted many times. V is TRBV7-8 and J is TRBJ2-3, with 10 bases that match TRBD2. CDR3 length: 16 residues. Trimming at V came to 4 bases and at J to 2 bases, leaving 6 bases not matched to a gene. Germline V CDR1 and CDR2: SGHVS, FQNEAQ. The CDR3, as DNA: TGTGCCAGCAGCTCGATTCTAGCGGGGGACACAGATACGCAGTATTTT. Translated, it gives CASSSILAGDTDTQYF.

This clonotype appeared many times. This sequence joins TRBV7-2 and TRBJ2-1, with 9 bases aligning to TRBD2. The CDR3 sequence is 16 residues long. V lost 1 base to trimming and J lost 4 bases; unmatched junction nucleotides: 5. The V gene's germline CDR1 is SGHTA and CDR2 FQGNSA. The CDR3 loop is CASSLGGGGVYNEQFF. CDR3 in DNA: TGTGCCAGCAGCTTAGGGGGCGGGGGGGTTTACAATGAGCAGTTCTTC.

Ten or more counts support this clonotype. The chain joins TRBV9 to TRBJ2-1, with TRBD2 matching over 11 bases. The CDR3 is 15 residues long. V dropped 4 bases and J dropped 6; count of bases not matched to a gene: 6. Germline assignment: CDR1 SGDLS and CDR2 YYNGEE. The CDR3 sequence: CASSFGTSGSNEQFF. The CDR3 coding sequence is TGTGCCAGCAGCTTCGGGACTAGCGGTAGCAATGAGCAGTTCTTC.

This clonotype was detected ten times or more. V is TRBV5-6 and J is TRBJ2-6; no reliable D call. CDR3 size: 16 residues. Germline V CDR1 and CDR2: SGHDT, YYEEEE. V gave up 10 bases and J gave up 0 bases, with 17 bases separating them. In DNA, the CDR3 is TGTGCCTCATTCGGAGAGTTGCCCTCTGGGGCCAACGTCCTGACTTTC. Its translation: CASFGELPSGANVLTF.

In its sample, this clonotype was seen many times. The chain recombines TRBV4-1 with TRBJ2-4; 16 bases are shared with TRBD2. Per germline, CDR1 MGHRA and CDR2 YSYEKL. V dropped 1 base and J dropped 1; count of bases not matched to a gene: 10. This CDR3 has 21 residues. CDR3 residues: CASSQVSGTSGREGAKNIQYF. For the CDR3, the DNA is TGCGCCAGCAGCCAAGTTTCCGGGACTAGCGGGAGGGAAGGGGCCAAAAACATTCAGTACTTC.

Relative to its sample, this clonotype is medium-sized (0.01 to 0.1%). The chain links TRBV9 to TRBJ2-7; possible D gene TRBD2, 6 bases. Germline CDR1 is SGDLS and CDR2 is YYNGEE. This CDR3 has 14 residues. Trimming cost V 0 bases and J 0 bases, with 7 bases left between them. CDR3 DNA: TGTGCCAGCAGCGTAGGGGGGGACTCCTACGAGCAGTACTTC. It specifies CASSVGGDSYEQYF.

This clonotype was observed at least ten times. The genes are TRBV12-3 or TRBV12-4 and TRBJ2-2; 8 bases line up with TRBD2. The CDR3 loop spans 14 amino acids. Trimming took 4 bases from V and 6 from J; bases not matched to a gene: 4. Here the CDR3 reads CASSYSGVPGELFF. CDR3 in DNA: TGTGCCAGCAGTTATAGCGGGGTTCCCGGGGAGCTGTTTTTT.

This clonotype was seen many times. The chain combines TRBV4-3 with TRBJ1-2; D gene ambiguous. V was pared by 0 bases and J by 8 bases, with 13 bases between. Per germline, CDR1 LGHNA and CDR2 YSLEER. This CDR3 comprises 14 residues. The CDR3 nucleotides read TGCGCCAGCAGCCAAGATTCGTCGGGTTGGGGCTACACCTTC. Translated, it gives CASSQDSSGWGYTF.

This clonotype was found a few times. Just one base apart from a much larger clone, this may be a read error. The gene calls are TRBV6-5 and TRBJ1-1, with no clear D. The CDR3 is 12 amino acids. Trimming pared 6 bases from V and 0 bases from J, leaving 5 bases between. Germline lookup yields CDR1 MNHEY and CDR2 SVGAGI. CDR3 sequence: CASRGLNTEAFF. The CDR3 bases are TGTGCCAGCAGGGGGTTGAACACTGAAGCTTTCTTT.

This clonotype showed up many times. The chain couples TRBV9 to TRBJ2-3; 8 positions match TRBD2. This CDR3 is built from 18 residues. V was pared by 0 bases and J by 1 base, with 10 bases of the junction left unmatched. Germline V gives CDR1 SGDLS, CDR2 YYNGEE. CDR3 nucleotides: TGTGCCAGCAGCGTAGACGGGAGGGCGGGGGAAGGCACAGATACGCAGTATTTT. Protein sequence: CASSVDGRAGEGTDTQYF.

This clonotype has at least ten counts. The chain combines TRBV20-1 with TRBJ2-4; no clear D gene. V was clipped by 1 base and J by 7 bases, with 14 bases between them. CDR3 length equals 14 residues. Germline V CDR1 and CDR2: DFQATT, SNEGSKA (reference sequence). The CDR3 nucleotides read TGCAGTGCTAGAGTCCCCAACTCTCCGAACATTCAGTACTTC. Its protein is CSARVPNSPNIQYF.

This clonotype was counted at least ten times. CDR3 sequence (DNA): TGCGCCAGCAGTCCCGGGACAGGGCCCAATGAGCAGTTCTTC. This encodes CASSPGTGPNEQFF. The V call is TRBV5-1, the J call TRBJ2-1; 9 bases agree with TRBD1. J gave up 6 bases and V 5 bases, and 6 bases lay outside the gene matches. The V gene's germline CDR1 is SGHRS and CDR2 YFSETQ. This CDR3 is built from 14 residues.

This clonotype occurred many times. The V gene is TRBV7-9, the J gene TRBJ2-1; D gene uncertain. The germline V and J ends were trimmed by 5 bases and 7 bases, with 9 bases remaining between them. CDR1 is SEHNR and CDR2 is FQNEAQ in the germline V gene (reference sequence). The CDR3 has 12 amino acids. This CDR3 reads CASSVARNEQFF. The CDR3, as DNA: TGTGCCAGCAGCGTCGCCAGGAATGAGCAGTTCTTC.

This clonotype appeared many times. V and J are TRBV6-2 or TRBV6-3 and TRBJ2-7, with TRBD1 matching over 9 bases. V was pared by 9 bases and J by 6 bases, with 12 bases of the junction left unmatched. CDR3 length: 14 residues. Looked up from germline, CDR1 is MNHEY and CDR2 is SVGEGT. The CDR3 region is CASQPRDRVFEQYF. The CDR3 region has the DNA TGTGCCAGTCAACCCCGGGACAGGGTTTTCGAGCAGTACTTC.

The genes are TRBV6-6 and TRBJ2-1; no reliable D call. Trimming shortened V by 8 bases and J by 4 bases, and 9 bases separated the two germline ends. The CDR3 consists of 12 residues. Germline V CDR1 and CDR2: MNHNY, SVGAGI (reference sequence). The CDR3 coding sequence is TGTGCCAGCTCTGGGCAGTACAATGAGCAGTTCTTC. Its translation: CASSGQYNEQFF.

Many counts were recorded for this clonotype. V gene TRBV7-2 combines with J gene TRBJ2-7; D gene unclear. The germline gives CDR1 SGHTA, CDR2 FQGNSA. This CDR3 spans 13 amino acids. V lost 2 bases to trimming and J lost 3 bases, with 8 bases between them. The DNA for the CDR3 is TGTGCCAGCAGCTTAAACCCAGTCTACGAGCAGTACTTC. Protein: CASSLNPVYEQYF.

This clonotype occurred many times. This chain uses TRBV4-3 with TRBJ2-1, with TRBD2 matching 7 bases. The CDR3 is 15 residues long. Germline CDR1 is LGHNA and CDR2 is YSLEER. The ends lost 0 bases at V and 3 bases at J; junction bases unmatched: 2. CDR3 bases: TGCGCCAGCAGCCAAGATGGGACTAACTACAATGAGCAGTTCTTC. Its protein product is CASSQDGTNYNEQFF.

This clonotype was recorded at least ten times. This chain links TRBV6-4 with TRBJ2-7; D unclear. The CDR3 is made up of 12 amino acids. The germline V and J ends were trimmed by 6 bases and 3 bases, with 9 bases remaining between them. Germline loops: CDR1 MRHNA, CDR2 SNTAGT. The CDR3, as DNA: TGTGCCAGCAGACCTGCGAGCTACGAGCAGTACTTC. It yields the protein CASRPASYEQYF.

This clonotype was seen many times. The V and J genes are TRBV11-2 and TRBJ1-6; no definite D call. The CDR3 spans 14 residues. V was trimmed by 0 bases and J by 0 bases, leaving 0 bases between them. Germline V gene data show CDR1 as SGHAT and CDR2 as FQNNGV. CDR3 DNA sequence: TGTGCCAGCAGCTTAGACTCCTATAATTCACCCCTCCACTTT. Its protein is CASSLDSYNSPLHF.

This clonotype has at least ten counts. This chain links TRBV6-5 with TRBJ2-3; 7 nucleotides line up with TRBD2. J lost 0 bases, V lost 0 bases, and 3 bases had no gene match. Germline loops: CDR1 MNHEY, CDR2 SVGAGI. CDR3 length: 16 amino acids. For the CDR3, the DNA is TGTGCCAGCAGTTACTCGCTAGCGGCTAGCACAGATACGCAGTATTTT. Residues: CASSYSLAASTDTQYF.

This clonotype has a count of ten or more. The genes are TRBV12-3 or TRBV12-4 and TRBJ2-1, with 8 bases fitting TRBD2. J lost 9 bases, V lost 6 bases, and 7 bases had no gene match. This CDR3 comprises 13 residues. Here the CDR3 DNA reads TGTGCCAGCAGATCGGGGGGGTACCCTGAGCAGTTCTTC. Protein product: CASRSGGYPEQFF.

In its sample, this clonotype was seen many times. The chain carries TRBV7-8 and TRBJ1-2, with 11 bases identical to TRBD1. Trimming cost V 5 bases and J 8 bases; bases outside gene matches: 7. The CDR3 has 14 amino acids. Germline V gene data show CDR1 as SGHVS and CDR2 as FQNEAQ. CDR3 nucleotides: TGTGCCAGCAGCCAGGGACAGGGGGTGGGCGGCTACACCTTC. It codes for CASSQGQGVGGYTF.